The text below deals with one T cell receptor beta chain. TCRdb's copy holds only in-frame clones and misses some; the assay was immunoSEQ multiplex PCR. The sample lists approximately 81,000 clones, approximately 80% occurring once. This record comes from a study of technical replicates of blood from several donors. V lost 5 bases and J 7 bases, leaving 17 bases between the germline ends. This CDR3 comprises 14 residues. Germline loops: CDR1 SEHNR, CDR2 FQNEAQ (reference sequence). This receptor was obtained from a human donor in good health. Some clones in this sample may be carry-over from other donors' samples. The sequencing sample was made of PBMCs. The chain couples TRBV7-9 to TRBJ1-2, with no clear D. The CDR3 nucleotides are TGTGCCAGCAGCCCTGGTTTTGGGCAGATTGGCTACACCTTC. Translated: CASSPGFGQIGYTF.